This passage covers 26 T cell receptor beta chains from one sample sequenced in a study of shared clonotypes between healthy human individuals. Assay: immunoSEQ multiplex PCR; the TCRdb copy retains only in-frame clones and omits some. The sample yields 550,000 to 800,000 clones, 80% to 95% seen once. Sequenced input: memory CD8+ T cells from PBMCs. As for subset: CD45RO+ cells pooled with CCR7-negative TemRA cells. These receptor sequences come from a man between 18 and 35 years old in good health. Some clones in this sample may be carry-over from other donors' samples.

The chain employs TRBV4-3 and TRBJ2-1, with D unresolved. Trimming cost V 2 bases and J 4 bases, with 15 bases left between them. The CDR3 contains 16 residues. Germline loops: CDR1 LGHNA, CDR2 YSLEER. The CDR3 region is CASSQSAETGYNEQFF. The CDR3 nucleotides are TGCGCCAGCAGCCAAAGTGCCGAGACTGGTTACAATGAGCAGTTCTTC.

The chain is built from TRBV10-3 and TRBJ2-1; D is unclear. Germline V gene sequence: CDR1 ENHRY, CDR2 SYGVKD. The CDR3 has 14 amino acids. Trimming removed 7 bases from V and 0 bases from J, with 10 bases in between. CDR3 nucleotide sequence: TGTGCCATCAAGAGCGATAGCTCCTACAATGAGCAGTTCTTC. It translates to CAIKSDSSYNEQFF.

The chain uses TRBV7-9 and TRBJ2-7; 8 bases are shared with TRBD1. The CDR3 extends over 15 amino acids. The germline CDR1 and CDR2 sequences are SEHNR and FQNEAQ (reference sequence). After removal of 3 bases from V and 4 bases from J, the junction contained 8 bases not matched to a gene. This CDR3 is CASSLETGELYEQYF. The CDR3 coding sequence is TGTGCCAGCAGCTTGGAGACAGGGGAGTTGTACGAGCAGTACTTC.

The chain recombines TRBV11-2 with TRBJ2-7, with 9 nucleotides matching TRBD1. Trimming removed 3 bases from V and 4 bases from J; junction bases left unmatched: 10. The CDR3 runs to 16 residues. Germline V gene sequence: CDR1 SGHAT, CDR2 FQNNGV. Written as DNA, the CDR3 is TGTGCCAGCAGCTTTGGGACCGGGACAGGGAGTTACGAGCAGTACTTC. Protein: CASSFGTGTGSYEQYF.

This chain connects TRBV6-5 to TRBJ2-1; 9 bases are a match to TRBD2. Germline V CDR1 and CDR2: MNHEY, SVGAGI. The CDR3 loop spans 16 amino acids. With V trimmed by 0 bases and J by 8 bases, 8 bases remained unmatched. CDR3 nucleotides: TGTGCCAGCAGTTACTCATGGCGGGAGGGCCATCATGAGCAGTTCTTC. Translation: CASSYSWREGHHEQFF.

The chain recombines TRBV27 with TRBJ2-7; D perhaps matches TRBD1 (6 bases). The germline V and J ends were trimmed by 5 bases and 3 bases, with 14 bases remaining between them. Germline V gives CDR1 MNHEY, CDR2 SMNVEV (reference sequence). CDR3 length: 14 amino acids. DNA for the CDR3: TGTGCCAGCAGTCCCCGGACAGCACACTACGAGCAGTACTTC. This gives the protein CASSPRTAHYEQYF.

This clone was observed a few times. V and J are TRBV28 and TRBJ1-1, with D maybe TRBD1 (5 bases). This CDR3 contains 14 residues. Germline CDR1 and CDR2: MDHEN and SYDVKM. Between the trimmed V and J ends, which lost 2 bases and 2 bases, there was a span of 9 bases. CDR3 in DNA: TGTGCCAGCAGTTTAACAGGCATCAACACTGAAGCTTTCTTT. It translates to CASSLTGINTEAFF.

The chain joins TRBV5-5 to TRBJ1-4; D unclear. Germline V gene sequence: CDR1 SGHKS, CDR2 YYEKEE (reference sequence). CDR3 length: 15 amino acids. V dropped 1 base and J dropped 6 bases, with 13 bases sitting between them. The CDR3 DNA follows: TGTGCCAGCAGCTTGTTGCGGAGGCGAGATGAAAAACTGTTTTTT. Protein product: CASSLLRRRDEKLFF.

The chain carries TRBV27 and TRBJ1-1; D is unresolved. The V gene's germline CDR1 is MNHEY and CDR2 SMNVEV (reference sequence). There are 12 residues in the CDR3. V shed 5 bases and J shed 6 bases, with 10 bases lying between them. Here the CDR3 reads CASSPDGSEAFF. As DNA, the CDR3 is TGTGCCAGCAGTCCTGACGGGTCTGAAGCTTTCTTT.

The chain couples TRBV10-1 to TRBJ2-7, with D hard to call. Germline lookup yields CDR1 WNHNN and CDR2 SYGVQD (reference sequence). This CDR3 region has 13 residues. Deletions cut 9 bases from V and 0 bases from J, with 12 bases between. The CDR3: CARPRLGSYEQYF. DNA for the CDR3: TGCGCCAGACCACGGTTGGGCTCCTACGAGCAGTACTTC.

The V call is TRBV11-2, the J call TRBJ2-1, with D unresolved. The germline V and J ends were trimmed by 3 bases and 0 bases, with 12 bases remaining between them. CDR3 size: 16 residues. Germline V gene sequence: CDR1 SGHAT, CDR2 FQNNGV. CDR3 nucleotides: TGTGCCAGCAGCTTGGCTGGCTGGGGCTCCTACAATGAGCAGTTCTTC. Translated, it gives CASSLAGWGSYNEQFF.

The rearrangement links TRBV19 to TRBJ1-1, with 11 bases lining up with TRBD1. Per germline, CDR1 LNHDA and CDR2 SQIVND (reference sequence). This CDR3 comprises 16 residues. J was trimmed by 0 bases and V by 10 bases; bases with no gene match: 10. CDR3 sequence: CATSQPGQGVNTEAFF. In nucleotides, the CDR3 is TGTGCCACCTCCCAACCGGGACAGGGGGTGAACACTGAAGCTTTCTTT.

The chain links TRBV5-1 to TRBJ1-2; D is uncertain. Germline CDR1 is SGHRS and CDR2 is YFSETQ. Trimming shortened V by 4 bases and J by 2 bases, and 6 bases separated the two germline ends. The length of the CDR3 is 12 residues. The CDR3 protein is CASSLENYGYTF. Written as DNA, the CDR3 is TGCGCCAGCAGCCTTGAAAACTATGGCTACACCTTC.

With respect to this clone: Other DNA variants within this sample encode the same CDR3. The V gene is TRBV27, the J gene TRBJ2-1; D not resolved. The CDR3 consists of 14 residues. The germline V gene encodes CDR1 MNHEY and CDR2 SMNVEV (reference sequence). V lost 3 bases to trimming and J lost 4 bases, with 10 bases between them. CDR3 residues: CASSFPGPYNEQFF. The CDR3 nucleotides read TGTGCCAGCAGTTTCCCCGGACCGTACAATGAGCAGTTCTTC.

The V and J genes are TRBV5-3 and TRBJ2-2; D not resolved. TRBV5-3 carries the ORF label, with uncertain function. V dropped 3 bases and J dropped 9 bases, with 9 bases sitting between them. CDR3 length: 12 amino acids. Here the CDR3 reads CARSSEGWELFF. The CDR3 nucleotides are TGTGCCAGAAGCTCTGAAGGGTGGGAGCTGTTTTTT.

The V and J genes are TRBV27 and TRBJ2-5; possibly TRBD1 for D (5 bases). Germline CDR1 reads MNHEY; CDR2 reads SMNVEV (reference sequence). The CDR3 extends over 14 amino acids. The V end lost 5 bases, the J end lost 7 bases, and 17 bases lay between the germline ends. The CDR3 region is CASSLPGQAATQYF. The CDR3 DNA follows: TGTGCCAGCAGTCTTCCAGGGCAGGCAGCGACCCAGTACTTC.

The CDR3 region is CASSDRLAGLFNEQFF. DNA of the CDR3: TGTGCCAGCAGTGACCGGCTAGCGGGCCTTTTCAATGAGCAGTTCTTC. The chain has TRBV6-1 and TRBJ2-1, with 8 bases fitting TRBD2. Germline assignment: CDR1 MNHNS and CDR2 SASEGT. J was trimmed by 6 bases and V by 3 bases; bases with no gene match: 10. CDR3 length: 16 residues.

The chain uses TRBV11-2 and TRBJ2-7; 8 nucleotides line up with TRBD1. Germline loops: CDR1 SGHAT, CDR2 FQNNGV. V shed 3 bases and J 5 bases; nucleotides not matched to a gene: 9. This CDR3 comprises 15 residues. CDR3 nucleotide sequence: TGTGCCAGCAGCTTCAACTCCAGGGGGCTTGACGAGCAGTACTTC. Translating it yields CASSFNSRGLDEQYF.

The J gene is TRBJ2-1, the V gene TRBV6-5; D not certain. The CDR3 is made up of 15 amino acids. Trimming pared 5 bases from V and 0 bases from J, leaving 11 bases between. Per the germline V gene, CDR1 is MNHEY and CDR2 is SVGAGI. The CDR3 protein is CASSNDRVSYNEQFF. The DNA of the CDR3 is TGTGCCAGCAGTAACGACCGAGTCTCCTACAATGAGCAGTTCTTC.

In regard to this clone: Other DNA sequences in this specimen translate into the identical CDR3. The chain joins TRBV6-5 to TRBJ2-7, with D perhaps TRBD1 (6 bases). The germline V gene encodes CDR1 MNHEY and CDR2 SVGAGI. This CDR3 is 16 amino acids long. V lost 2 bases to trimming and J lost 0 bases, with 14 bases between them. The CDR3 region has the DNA TGTGCCAGCAGTTACAGTGCAGGGGAAAGCTCCTACGAGCAGTACTTC. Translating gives CASSYSAGESSYEQYF.

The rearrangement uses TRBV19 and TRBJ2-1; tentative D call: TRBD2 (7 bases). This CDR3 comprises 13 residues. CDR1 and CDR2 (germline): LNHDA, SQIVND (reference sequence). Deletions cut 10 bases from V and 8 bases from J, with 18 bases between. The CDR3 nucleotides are TGTGCCACCCGAGGGGGGGGAGACGATGAGCAGTTCTTC. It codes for CATRGGGDDEQFF.

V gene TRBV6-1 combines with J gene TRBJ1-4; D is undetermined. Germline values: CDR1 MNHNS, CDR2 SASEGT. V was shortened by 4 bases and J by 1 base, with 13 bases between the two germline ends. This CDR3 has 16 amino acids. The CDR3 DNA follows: TGTGCCAGCAGTGGCCCCTTGTGGGGAACTAATGAAAAACTGTTTTTT. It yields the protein CASSGPLWGTNEKLFF.

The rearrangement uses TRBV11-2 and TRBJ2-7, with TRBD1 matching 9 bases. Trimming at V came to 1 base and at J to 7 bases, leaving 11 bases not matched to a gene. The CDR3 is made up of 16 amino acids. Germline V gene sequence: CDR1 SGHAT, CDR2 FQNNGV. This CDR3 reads CASSLGGGQGLWEQYF. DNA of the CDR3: TGTGCCAGCAGCTTAGGGGGGGGACAGGGTCTGTGGGAGCAGTACTTC.

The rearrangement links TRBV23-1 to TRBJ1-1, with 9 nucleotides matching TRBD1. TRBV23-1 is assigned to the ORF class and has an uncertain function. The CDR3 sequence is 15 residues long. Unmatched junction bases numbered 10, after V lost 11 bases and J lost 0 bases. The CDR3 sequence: CAAPGTGTMNTEAFF. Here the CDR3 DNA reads TGCGCCGCTCCCGGGACAGGGACAATGAACACTGAAGCTTTCTTT.

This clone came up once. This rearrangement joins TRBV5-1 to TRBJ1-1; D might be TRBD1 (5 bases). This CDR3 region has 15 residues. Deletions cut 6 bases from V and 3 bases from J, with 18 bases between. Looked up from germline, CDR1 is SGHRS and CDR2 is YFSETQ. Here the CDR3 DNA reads TGCGCCAGCACCCCCCTGCTGGGGGGGGACACTGAAGCTTTCTTT. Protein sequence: CASTPLLGGDTEAFF.

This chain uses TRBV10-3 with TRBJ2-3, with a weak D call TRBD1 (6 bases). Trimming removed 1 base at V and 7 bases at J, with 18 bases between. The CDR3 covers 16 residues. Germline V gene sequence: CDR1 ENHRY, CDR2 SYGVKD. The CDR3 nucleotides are TGTGCCATCAGTGAGTTGCAGGGGCCCGGCGTGAATACGCAGTATTTT. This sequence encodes CAISELQGPGVNTQYF.